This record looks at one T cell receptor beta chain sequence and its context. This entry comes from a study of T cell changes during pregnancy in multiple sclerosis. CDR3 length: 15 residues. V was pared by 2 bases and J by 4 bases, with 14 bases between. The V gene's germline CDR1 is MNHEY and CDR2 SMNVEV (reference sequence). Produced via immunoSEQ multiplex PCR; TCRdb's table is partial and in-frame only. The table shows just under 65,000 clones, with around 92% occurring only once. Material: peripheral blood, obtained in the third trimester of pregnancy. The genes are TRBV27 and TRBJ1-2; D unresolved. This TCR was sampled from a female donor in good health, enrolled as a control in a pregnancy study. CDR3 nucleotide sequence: TGTGCCAGCAGTTTAATGGTCGGCGGTACCTATGGCTACACCTTC. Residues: CASSLMVGGTYGYTF.